Sequencing of this TCR beta chain was carried out in a study of T cell responses to AZD1222 COVID-19 vaccine. Generated by immunoSEQ multiplex PCR, the TCRdb table keeps only in-frame clones and is missing some. The sample lists about 140,000 clones; approximately 84% were seen once. The CDR3 sequence is 16 residues long. CDR1 and CDR2 (germline): MGHRA, YSYEKL. V was pared by 0 bases and J by 3 bases, with 12 bases between. The starting material was peripheral blood, obtained on day 0 of AZD1222 vaccination. The chain couples TRBV4-1 to TRBJ1-5; D not certain. This receptor was identified in an adult in good health. CDR3 residues: CASSQEGPSSNQPQHF. The CDR3 nucleotides read TGCGCCAGCAGCCAAGAAGGACCTTCGTCCAATCAGCCCCAGCATTTT.